This T cell receptor (beta chain) was sequenced in a study of T-cell memory formation after mild COVID-19. TCRdb passed the 5' RACE reads through MiXCR, listing each CDR3 protein once. Altogether some 280,000 distinct CDR3 sequences are present, around 15% being singletons, with the ten largest covering 20% to 25%. This CDR3 comprises 15 residues. The V and J ends lost 0 bases and 8 bases respectively, with 15 bases between them. The germline V gene has CDR1 MNHEY and CDR2 SVGAGI. The sequence derives from a young man who had mild COVID-19 (a few samples of this study predate the infection). Cell type and time point are not known. This sequence joins TRBV6-5 and TRBJ2-3; perhaps TRBD2 as D (5 bases). What was sequenced was PBMCs or a T cell subset sorted from them (not recorded which). The CDR3 DNA follows: TGTGCCAGCAGTTACTCGGAAGAGACCCGGGGTACGCAGTATTTT. It yields the protein CASSYSEETRGTQYF.